This T cell receptor beta chain was captured in a study of blood T cell repertoires in COVID-19. The repertoire was sequenced with immunoSEQ multiplex PCR; TCRdb's copy has only in-frame clones and lacks some. Among about 430,000 clones, roughly 84% were seen once, and the ten largest hold 1.4%. Individuals aged 18 to 89 years were recruited from approximately 24 US areas. Someone with COVID-19 had been met by exposed participants within 2 weeks before study entry. This CDR3 comprises 15 residues. Germline lookup yields CDR1 ENHRY and CDR2 SYGVKD. Unmatched junction bases numbered 7, after V lost 4 bases and J lost 2 bases.

The chain links TRBV10-3 to TRBJ2-5, with 7 bases that match TRBD2. The sample comprised PBMCs or T cells enriched from blood (not recorded which). The clonotype comes from a woman aged 18-29 years who had been exposed to COVID-19. DNA of the CDR3: TGTGCCATCAGTGGGGCGTCTAGCGGACAAGAGACCCAGTACTTC. It is translated as CAISGASSGQETQYF.